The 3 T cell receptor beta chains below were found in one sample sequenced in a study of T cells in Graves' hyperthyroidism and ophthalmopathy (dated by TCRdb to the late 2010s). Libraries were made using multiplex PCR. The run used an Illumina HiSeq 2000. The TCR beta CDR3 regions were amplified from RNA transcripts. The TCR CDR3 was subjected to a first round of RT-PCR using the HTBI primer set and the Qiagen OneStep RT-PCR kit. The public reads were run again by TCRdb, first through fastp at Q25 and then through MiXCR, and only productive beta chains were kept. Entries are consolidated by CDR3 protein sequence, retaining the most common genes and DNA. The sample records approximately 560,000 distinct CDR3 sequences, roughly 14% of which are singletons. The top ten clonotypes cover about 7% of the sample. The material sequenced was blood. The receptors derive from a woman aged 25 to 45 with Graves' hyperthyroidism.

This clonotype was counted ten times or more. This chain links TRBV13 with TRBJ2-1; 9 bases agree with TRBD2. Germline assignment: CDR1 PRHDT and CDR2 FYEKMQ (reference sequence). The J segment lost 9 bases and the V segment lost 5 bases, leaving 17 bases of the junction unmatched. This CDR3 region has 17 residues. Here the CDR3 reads CASSLRTSETFGPEQFF. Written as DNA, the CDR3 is TGTGCCAGCAGCCTAAGGACTAGCGAGACGTTTGGTCCTGAGCAGTTCTTC. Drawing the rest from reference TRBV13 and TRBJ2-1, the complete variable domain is AAGVIQSPRHLIKEKRETATLKCYPIPRHDTVYWYQQGPGQDPQFLISFYEKMQSDKGSIPDRFSAQQFSDYHSELNMSSLELGDSALYFCASSLRTSETFGPEQFFGPGTRLTVL.

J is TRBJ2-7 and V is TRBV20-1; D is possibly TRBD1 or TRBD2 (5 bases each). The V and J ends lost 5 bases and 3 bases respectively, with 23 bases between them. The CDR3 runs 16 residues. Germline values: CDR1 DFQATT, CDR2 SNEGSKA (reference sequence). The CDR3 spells CSAEAEGSSGNYEQYF. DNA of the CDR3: TGCAGTGCTGAAGCTGAGGGCAGCTCAGGGAACTACGAGCAGTACTTC.

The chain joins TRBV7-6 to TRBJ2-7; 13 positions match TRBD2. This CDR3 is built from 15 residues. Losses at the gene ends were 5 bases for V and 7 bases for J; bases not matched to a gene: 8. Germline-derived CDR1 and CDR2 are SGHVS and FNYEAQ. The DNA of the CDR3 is TGTGCCAGCAGCCCGGGACTAGCGGGGATGCGGGAGCAGTACTTC. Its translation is CASSPGLAGMREQYF.